These T cell receptor beta chains were read from a single sample in a study of T cell responses to AZD1222 COVID-19 vaccine. Method: immunoSEQ multiplex PCR; TCRdb's copy keeps in-frame clones and lacks some. In the table there are around 130,000 clones, 91% of which are singletons. The sample consisted of peripheral blood, taken 28 days after the second dose of the MenACWY control vaccine. The receptors shown here come from an adult who received the MenACWY meningococcal vaccine as a control. The CDR3 runs from the conserved cysteine through the conserved F or W. Each record gives: D gene, J gene, V gene, clone size, CDR3 DNA, CDR3 protein. D genes are given only for firm matches. Expanded clones are given a class, and other clones once, few, many or no size at all.

TRBD1 | TRBJ1-6 | TRBV27 | . | TGTGCCAGCAGTCTCCTCGACAGGGATCATAATTCACCCCTCCACTTT | CASSLLDRDHNSPLHF
. | TRBJ2-2 | TRBV24-1 | . | TGTGCCTCAGGCGGGGCAGGCACCGGGGAGCTGTTTTTT | CASGGAGTGELFF
. | TRBJ2-1 | TRBV3-1/TRBV3-2 | . | TGTGCCAGCAGAGGGGGCTCCTACAATGAGCAGTTCTTC | CASRGGSYNEQFF
TRBD1 | TRBJ1-2 | TRBV19 | . | TGTGCCAGTAGGGCACCGGGACAGCGCTATGGCTACACCTTC | CASRAPGQRYGYTF
TRBD1 | TRBJ1-6 | TRBV28 | few | TGTGCCAGCAACGACAGGGATAATTCACCCCTCCACTTT | CASNDRDNSPLHF
. | TRBJ1-2 | TRBV20-1 | few | TGCAGTGCTGTACCTTCCTATGGCTACACCTTC | CSAVPSYGYTF
. | TRBJ1-5 | TRBV5-1 | . | TGCGCCAGCAGCTTTGGGGGGGGCTCAAATCAGCCCCAGCATTTT | CASSFGGGSNQPQHF
. | TRBJ2-7 | TRBV19 | . | TGTGCCAGTTCTGACCTAGGGGAGCAGTACTTC | CASSDLGEQYF
TRBD1 | TRBJ1-2 | TRBV19 | . | TGTGCCAGTAGTCCAGGACAGGGTGGAAGGTATGGCTACACCTTC | CASSPGQGGRYGYTF
TRBD1 | TRBJ1-3 | TRBV5-4 | . | TGTGCCAGCAGCTTCGGACAGGGGTTCGGAAACACCATATATTTT | CASSFGQGFGNTIYF
. | TRBJ1-2 | TRBV5-1 | . | TGCGCCAGCAGTGCGGGGCTTAATTATGGCTACACCTTC | CASSAGLNYGYTF
. | TRBJ1-4 | TRBV9 | once | TGTGCCAGCAGCGTAGGCGGACGTGAGGAAAAACTGTTTTTT | CASSVGGREEKLFF
. | TRBJ1-5 | TRBV19 | . | TGTGCCAGTAGTATACTCAGAGATAGCAATCAGCCCCAGCATTTT | CASSILRDSNQPQHF
. | TRBJ1-3 | TRBV7-2 | . | TGTGCCAGCAGGGCCCAGATCTCTGGAAACACCATATATTTT | CASRAQISGNTIYF
. | TRBJ2-5 | TRBV5-6 | . | TGTGCCAGCAGTTTGAACAGGCTAGGGGAGACCCAGTACTTC | CASSLNRLGETQYF
TRBD1 | TRBJ2-3 | TRBV2 | . | TGTGCCAGTGGAGCGCAGGGGGCAGCAGATACGCAGTATTTT | CASGAQGAADTQYF
TRBD2 | TRBJ2-3 | TRBV29-1 | . | TGCAGCGTTGAATTAGGTTGGACTAGCGGAGCCGCCAGCACAGATACGCAGTATTTT | CSVELGWTSGAASTDTQYF
. | TRBJ2-2 | TRBV7-9 | . | TGTGCCAGCAGCCAACGGACCACCGGGGAGCTGTTTTTT | CASSQRTTGELFF
TRBD1 | TRBJ2-1 | TRBV29-1 | . | TGCAGCGTTGAAGATTTTCACAGGGGAAGACGAAATGAGCAGTTCTTC | CSVEDFHRGRRNEQFF
TRBD1 | TRBJ1-2 | TRBV27 | once | TGTGCTGTGGCTGGGGACAGGGGAAGGTATGGCTACACCTTC | CAVAGDRGRYGYTF
TRBD2 | TRBJ2-1 | TRBV7-3 | . | TGTGCCAGCAGCTTAAGACTAGCGGGTAAGAATGAGCAGTTCTTC | CASSLRLAGKNEQFF
. | TRBJ1-2 | TRBV5-1 | once | TGCGCCAGCAGCCCGCTAGGTGTTCACTATGGCTACACCTTC | CASSPLGVHYGYTF
TRBD2 | TRBJ2-5 | TRBV4-3 | few | TGCGCCAGCAGCCAAGATCGGGGACTAGCGGGCTGGGAGACCCAGTACTTC | CASSQDRGLAGWETQYF
. | TRBJ2-7 | TRBV3-1/TRBV3-2 | . | TGTGCCAGCAGCCAAGGCCCGGACAAGCAGTACTTC | CASSQGPDKQYF
. | TRBJ2-3 | TRBV2 | once | TGTGCCAGCAGTCCCCAGTACAGGGTTCGGACAGATACGCAGTATTTT | CASSPQYRVRTDTQYF
TRBD1 | TRBJ1-6 | TRBV28 | . | TGTGCCAGCAGTTCCTTGCAGGGGGGACTTTCACCCCTCCACTTT | CASSSLQGGLSPLHF
TRBD1 | TRBJ1-3 | TRBV6-6 | . | TGTGCCAGCAATCGAACTCCGGGACAGGAAATCTCTGGAAACACCATATATTTT | CASNRTPGQEISGNTIYF
TRBD2 | TRBJ2-1 | TRBV23-1 | . | TGCGCCAGCGGGTCCAAGGGGACCGAGGTAGCGGGAGACCCCACAAATCCGTACAATGAGCAGTTCTTC | CASGSKGTEVAGDPTNPYNEQFF
TRBD1 | TRBJ1-2 | TRBV6-5 | once | TGTGCCAGCAGTTACGGGGACAGGCCAATCGACTATGGCTACACCTTC | CASSYGDRPIDYGYTF